These 29 T cell receptor beta chains were sequenced from one sample in a study of tumor and adjacent non-tumor tissue in lung cancer. The template was RNA from unsorted bulk tissue. More than 3 cm separated this lung sample from the edge of the tumor. TCRbeta libraries were built with three rounds of nested PCR, modified from ARM-PCR. Each CDR3 protein is one row after TCRdb ran MiXCR on the multiplex PCR reads. The sample consists of about 80,000 distinct CDR3 sequences, around 80% of them appearing once. Source material: distant non-tumor lung tissue. All receptors derive from a man in his sixties with non-small cell lung cancer.

This clonotype has only one observation. An end of the junction differs from the germline gene, which may be a read error. CDR3 in amino acids: CASSLGTITDTAELFF. DNA for the CDR3: TGTGCCAGCAGCTTAGGTACCATTACGGACACCGCGGAGCTGTTTTTT. V is TRBV11-3 and J is TRBJ2-2, with D perhaps matching TRBD1 (5 bases). Looked up from germline, CDR1 is SGHNT and CDR2 is YENEEA. The CDR3 contains 16 residues.

As concerns this clonotype: Mismatch with germline at one junction end may stem from a read error. The V gene is TRBV4-3, the J gene TRBJ2-3; a possible D gene is TRBD2 (5 bases). Germline V lookup: CDR1 LGHNA, CDR2 YSLEER. CDR3 size: 16 residues. The CDR3 DNA is TGCGCCAGGAGCCAAGCAGCGGCCTCCGGCATAGATACGCAGTATTTT. This translates into CARSQAAASGIDTQYF.

Concerning this clonotype itself: The germline gene is not matched at one end of the junction; a read error may be the cause. The J gene is TRBJ2-7, the V gene TRBV4-2, with D possibly being TRBD1 (6 bases). This CDR3 has 15 residues. Germline CDR1 LGHNA, CDR2 YNFKEQ. The CDR3: CASSHGQGLGYEHYF. The DNA of the CDR3 is TGTGCCAGCAGCCATGGGCAGGGGTTGGGATACGAGCATTACTTC.

Note on this clonotype: A much larger clonotype is one base distant, so this may be a read error. The chain uses TRBV29-1 and TRBJ2-5; TRBD1 matches 9 bases. Germline V gene data show CDR1 as SQVTM and CDR2 as ANQGSEA. J was trimmed by 4 bases and V by 4 bases; bases with no gene match: 4. CDR3 length: 13 amino acids. The DNA for the CDR3 is TGCAGCGTTGTGACAGGGGGTGGAGAGACCCAGTACTTC. This gives the protein CSVVTGGGETQYF.

This clonotype showed up just a few times. The rearrangement joins TRBV6-6 to TRBJ1-6, with D possibly TRBD1 on 5 matching bases. Germline values: CDR1 MNHNY, CDR2 SVGAGI (reference sequence). Trimming left V 4 bases short and J 8 bases short, with 18 bases between. CDR3 size: 16 residues. DNA for the CDR3: TGTGCCAGCAGTTCACCCGGGGCGCCGGGCGATTCACCCCTCCACTTT. It yields the protein CASSSPGAPGDSPLHF.

In the case of this clonotype: Given a much more abundant clone one base away, this may be a read error. This chain links TRBV6-1 with TRBJ2-2; D remains unclear. Germline CDR1 is MNHNS and CDR2 is SASEGT. The V end was cut by 2 bases, the J end by 4 bases, with 8 bases between. CDR3 length: 14 amino acids. Written as DNA, the CDR3 is TGTGCCAGCAGTGAAATTCAGCCCACCGGGGAGCTGTTTTTT. Translated, it gives CASSEIQPTGELFF.

This clonotype occurred many times. The rearrangement uses TRBV7-9 and TRBJ2-4, with TRBD2 matching over 7 bases. CDR1 is SEHNR and CDR2 is FQNEAQ in the germline V gene (reference sequence). This CDR3 comprises 14 residues. The junction had 5 bases not matched to a gene; V was cut back by 1 base and J by 8 bases. CDR3 coding DNA: TGTGCCAGCAGCTTAGGGGGAGGGATTGACATTCAGTACTTC. Amino acid sequence: CASSLGGGIDIQYF.

Of note for this clonotype: Sequence at one end of the junction differs from germline and may be a read error. The chain carries TRBV12-3 or TRBV12-4 and TRBJ1-2; tentatively, D is TRBD1 (5 bases). This CDR3 region has 13 residues. In DNA form, the CDR3 reads TGCGTCAGCAGTCTCGGACGGGGGGTTGGCTACGCCTTC. Translated: CVSSLGRGVGYAF.

A word on this clonotype: The junction differs from germline at one of its ends, possibly a read error. V usage is TRBV11-3 and J usage is TRBJ2-4; perhaps TRBD1 as D (6 bases). Germline CDR1 reads SGHNT; CDR2 reads YENEEA. This CDR3 region has 16 residues. The CDR3 loop reads CDSSLSGTLTKNNQYF. CDR3 nucleotides: TGTGACAGCAGCTTATCCGGGACACTCACCAAAAACAATCAGTACTTC.

Note on this clonotype: A junction end diverges from the germline sequence, so it may reflect a read error. The chain joins TRBV29-1 to TRBJ2-1; possible D gene TRBD2, 6 bases. This CDR3 has 14 residues. CDR1 SQVTM and CDR2 ANQGSEA come from the germline V gene. Written as DNA, the CDR3 is TGTAACGTTGTGGGTAGTGGGGGGTACAATGAGCAGTTCTTC. Translating gives CNVVGSGGYNEQFF.

Remarks on this clonotype: This may be a read error: a much more frequent sequence differs by one nucleotide. The CDR3 DNA reads TGTGCCCGCAGCACCCAGCGGGAGGGCCCTCAGACCCAGTACTTC. Translated: CARSTQREGPQTQYF. The chain joins TRBV5-4 to TRBJ2-5; 10 bases fit TRBD2. Germline V gene sequence: CDR1 SGHNT, CDR2 YYREEE (reference sequence). The CDR3 has 15 amino acids.

V and J are TRBV12-3 or TRBV12-4 and TRBJ1-5; D unclear. This CDR3 has 14 amino acids. With 3 bases removed from V and 9 bases from J, the gap between germline ends came to 15 bases. CDR3 coding DNA: TGTGCCAGCAGTTTGGGCTGGGATGGACGGCCCCAGCATTTT. Translated: CASSLGWDGRPQHF.

This clonotype came up many times. The chain uses TRBV11-2 and TRBJ2-7; D not certain. Germline V gene lookup returns CDR1 SGHAT and CDR2 FQNNGV. Trimming took 1 base from V and 1 from J, leaving 8 bases between them. This CDR3 spans 14 amino acids. Here the CDR3 DNA reads TGTGCCAGCAGCTTAGGTCTGCCGTCCTACGAGCAGTACTTC. Residues: CASSLGLPSYEQYF.

Concerning this clonotype: A read error is likely, as this CDR3 ends without the conserved phenylalanine or tryptophan. The chain uses TRBV6-6 and TRBJ2-7, with 11 bases matching TRBD2. V lost 9 bases, J lost 1 base, and 5 bases stayed unmatched. There are 14 residues in the CDR3. Germline lookup yields CDR1 MNHNY and CDR2 SVGAGI (reference sequence). The CDR3 DNA reads as TGTGCCAGGGGCATAGCGGGAGGGTCCTACGAGCAGTACTTA. Translated, it gives CARGIAGGSYEQYL.

The chain has TRBV6-2 or TRBV6-3 and TRBJ2-1, with TRBD2 matching over 9 bases. V lost 10 bases to trimming and J lost 9 bases; unmatched junction nucleotides: 16. CDR1 and CDR2 (germline): MNHEY, SVGEGT. CDR3 length: 15 amino acids. The CDR3 nucleotides read TGTGCCATCAATTATCCTGCGGGAGGGCCGGGTGAGCAGTTCTTC. Amino acid sequence: CAINYPAGGPGEQFF.

A note on this clonotype: A single base separates this from a much larger clone, so it may be a read error. The chain carries TRBV12-3 or TRBV12-4 and TRBJ2-1, with unresolved D. CDR3 length: 12 residues. Trimming removed 2 bases from V and 8 bases from J, with 7 bases in between. This CDR3 is CASSLLCDEQFF. In nucleotides, the CDR3 is TGTGCCAGCAGTTTATTGTGTGATGAGCAGTTCTTC.

To note about this clonotype: This CDR3 is missing its conserved last phenylalanine or tryptophan, likely due to a read error. This rearrangement joins TRBV4-1 to TRBJ1-2; perhaps TRBD1 as D (5 bases). This CDR3 contains 17 residues. V was cut by 0 bases and J by 5 bases, with 19 bases left in between. Germline V gene sequence: CDR1 MGHRA, CDR2 YSYEKL. The CDR3 nucleotides are TGCGCCAGCAGCCAAGAATCCTTCCCCCCGGGGGGATATGGCTACACCTTG. It specifies CASSQESFPPGGYGYTL.

Worth noting for this clonotype: At one of its ends the junction is not consistent with the germline gene, which may arise from a read error. The chain carries TRBV11-3 and TRBJ1-1; D gene ambiguous. The CDR3 spans 14 residues. Looked up from germline, CDR1 is SGHNT and CDR2 is YENEEA. The CDR3 nucleotides read TGTGTCAGCAGTTCGCACGGACGGCAGACTGAAGTTTTCTTT. Its protein is CVSSSHGRQTEVFF.

This clonotype was observed a few times. This chain links TRBV28 with TRBJ2-7; D is unresolved. V shed 6 bases and J shed 2 bases, with 14 bases lying between them. The CDR3 covers 14 residues. Germline loops: CDR1 MDHEN, CDR2 SYDVKM. CDR3 nucleotides: TGTGCCAGCAGGACCCGACTGAGCCCCTACGAGCAGTACTTC. This encodes CASRTRLSPYEQYF.

This clonotype has just one count. V and J are TRBV20-1 and TRBJ2-3; the D gene is possibly TRBD2 (7 bases). In germline, CDR1 is DFQATT, CDR2 SNEGSKA (reference sequence). The V end lost 1 base, the J end lost 0 bases, and 17 bases lay between the germline ends. CDR3 length: 17 residues. CDR3: CSARVPRRGGSTDTQYF. The CDR3 coding sequence is TGCAGTGCTAGAGTCCCTAGGAGGGGGGGCAGCACAGATACGCAGTATTTT.

Of note for this clonotype: The junction and the germline gene differ at one end; a read error may be behind it. The gene calls are TRBV11-3 and TRBJ2-3; no reliable D call. Looked up from germline, CDR1 is SGHNT and CDR2 is YENEEA. The CDR3 totals 11 residues. The chain's CDR3 is CAGSLVDMQYF. The CDR3 DNA follows: TGTGCCGGCAGCTTAGTAGATATGCAGTATTTT.

The V call is TRBV11-2, the J call TRBJ2-5; the D gene could be TRBD1 or TRBD2 (5 bases each). Trimming took 4 bases from V and 4 from J, leaving 7 bases between them. The germline V gene has CDR1 SGHAT and CDR2 FQNNGV. The CDR3 is 12 residues long. CDR3: CASSSGGETQYF. DNA for the CDR3: TGTGCCAGCAGCTCTGGGGGAGAGACCCAGTACTTC.

Note on this clonotype: The junction does not match germline at one end; this may be a read error. The chain links TRBV20-1 to TRBJ2-6; 7 bases are shared with TRBD1. CDR3 length: 17 residues. In germline, CDR1 is DFQATT, CDR2 SNEGSKA (reference sequence). The CDR3: CSARDVGQTSRANVLTF. CDR3 DNA sequence: TGCAGTGCTAGAGATGTGGGACAGACCTCTAGGGCCAACGTCTTGACTTTC.

V usage is TRBV12-3 or TRBV12-4 and J usage is TRBJ1-1; 10 bases map to TRBD1. This CDR3 contains 14 residues. V gave up 7 bases and J gave up 13 bases; unmatched junction bases: 15. CDR3 in amino acids: CASNRHMDRGRVFF. DNA of the CDR3: TGTGCCAGCAATCGCCACATGGACAGGGGGAGAGTTTTCTTT.

The chain recombines TRBV7-9 with TRBJ1-6, with TRBD1 matching 9 bases. CDR1 is SEHNR, CDR2 FQNEAQ, per germline (reference sequence). The CDR3 extends over 14 amino acids. V lost 6 bases and J lost 8; bases outside the gene matches: 5. The CDR3 DNA reads as TGTGCCAGCAGGGGGACAGGGTGGGATTCACCCCTCCACTTT. Translating it yields CASRGTGWDSPLHF.

Comments on this clonotype: The germline gene is not matched at one end of the junction; a read error may be the cause. The chain links TRBV6-5 to TRBJ2-1, with 9 bases fitting TRBD2. Germline V lookup: CDR1 MNHEY, CDR2 SVGAGI. The CDR3 is 22 residues long. The CDR3 DNA reads as TGTGCCAGCAGTTACCCCCCCACGGATAGACGCCATAGCGGGAGCTTTTACAAAGAGCAGTTCTTC. This gives the protein CASSYPPTDRRHSGSFYKEQFF.

Concerning this clonotype: The junction differs from germline at one of its ends, possibly a read error. The chain recombines TRBV4-2 with TRBJ2-1; 13 nucleotides agree with TRBD2. CDR3 length: 16 amino acids. CDR1 is LGHNA, CDR2 YNFKEQ, per germline. The CDR3 DNA is TGTGCCAGCAGCCAAGAAACTAGCGGGGGGGTTGGTGAGCAATTCTTC. This codes for CASSQETSGGVGEQFF.

Remarks on this clonotype: This CDR3 is missing its conserved last phenylalanine or tryptophan, likely due to a read error. This chain uses TRBV20-1 with TRBJ2-3, with D uncertain. The CDR3 extends over 15 amino acids. Trimming shortened V by 0 bases and J by 2 bases, and 12 bases separated the two germline ends. The germline CDR1 and CDR2 sequences are DFQATT and SNEGSKA (reference sequence). The CDR3 DNA sequence: TGCAGTGCTAGAGAATTAGGCAACTCCACAGATACGCAGTATTTA. As protein: CSARELGNSTDTQYL.

About this clonotype itself: A junction boundary mismatches the germline segment, possibly from a read error. V is TRBV20-1 and J is TRBJ2-7; weak D call: TRBD2 (5 bases). The CDR3 consists of 12 residues. Germline CDR1 and CDR2: DFQATT and SNEGSKA (reference sequence). As DNA, the CDR3 is TGCAGTACTAGAGTGAGGGAGTACGAGCAGTACTTC. Amino acid sequence: CSTRVREYEQYF.